This is a list of T cell receptor beta chains from one sample in a study of shared clonotypes between healthy human individuals. Assay used: immunoSEQ multiplex PCR; TCRdb lists only in-frame clones, some missing. Of 2.3 million or so clones in the sample, approximately 95% were seen once. Sequenced input: naive CD4+ T cells from PBMCs. The receptors were sampled from a man between 18 and 35 years old in good health. Some clones in this sample may be carry-over from other donors' samples. Both conserved end residues are part of each CDR3. The order of the fields is J gene, clone size, CDR3 length, D gene, V gene, CDR3 DNA, CDR3 protein. The D gene is left open where the match is weak. Size is omitted from some rows. Given values are once, few, many or a class for expanded clones.

j_call: TRBJ2-5
clone_size: once
cdr3_length: 13
d_call: TRBD1
v_call: TRBV5-4
cdr3_nt: TGTGCCGGACAGGACAGGGGGCAAGAGACCCAGTACTTC
cdr3_aa: CAGQDRGQETQYF

j_call: TRBJ1-2
clone_size: -
cdr3_length: 14
d_call: -
v_call: TRBV7-9
cdr3_nt: TGTGCCAGCAGCTTACAGGGAACTAACTATGGCTACACCTTC
cdr3_aa: CASSLQGTNYGYTF

j_call: TRBJ2-3
clone_size: -
cdr3_length: 16
d_call: -
v_call: TRBV5-1
cdr3_nt: TGCGCCAGCAGCCCCGAAGGGGCATTTCGCACAGATACGCAGTATTTT
cdr3_aa: CASSPEGAFRTDTQYF

j_call: TRBJ2-7
clone_size: -
cdr3_length: 12
d_call: -
v_call: TRBV5-5
cdr3_nt: TGTGCCAGCAGCTATAATACCTACGAGCAGTACTTC
cdr3_aa: CASSYNTYEQYF

j_call: TRBJ1-1
clone_size: -
cdr3_length: 15
d_call: -
v_call: TRBV6-5
cdr3_nt: TGTGCCAGCAGTTACTCCCGGACACTGAACACTGAAGCTTTCTTT
cdr3_aa: CASSYSRTLNTEAFF

j_call: TRBJ2-2
clone_size: few
cdr3_length: 16
d_call: -
v_call: TRBV7-3
cdr3_nt: TGTGCCAGCAGCTCGAAGGTTATTGCGAACACCGGGGAGCTGTTTTTT
cdr3_aa: CASSSKVIANTGELFF

j_call: TRBJ1-2
clone_size: -
cdr3_length: 12
d_call: -
v_call: TRBV28
cdr3_nt: TGTGCCAGCAGTTTAGTACTATATGGCTACACCTTC
cdr3_aa: CASSLVLYGYTF

j_call: TRBJ1-1
clone_size: -
cdr3_length: 14
d_call: -
v_call: TRBV4-3
cdr3_nt: TGCGCCAGCAGCCAAGTCCCGTTGGGGACTGAAGCTTTCTTT
cdr3_aa: CASSQVPLGTEAFF

j_call: TRBJ2-7
clone_size: -
cdr3_length: 15
d_call: -
v_call: TRBV7-2
cdr3_nt: TGTGCCAGCAGCTTAGGGACAAGGAGCTCCTACGAGCAGTACTTC
cdr3_aa: CASSLGTRSSYEQYF

j_call: TRBJ2-2
clone_size: -
cdr3_length: 15
d_call: -
v_call: TRBV28
cdr3_nt: TGTGCCAGCAGTCCCCCACCCGGACAGACCGGGGAGCTGTTTTTT
cdr3_aa: CASSPPPGQTGELFF

j_call: TRBJ2-7
clone_size: -
cdr3_length: 13
d_call: -
v_call: TRBV6-5
cdr3_nt: TGTGCCAGCAGTATGCCAGGCGCCTACGAGCAGTACTTC
cdr3_aa: CASSMPGAYEQYF

j_call: TRBJ2-3
clone_size: -
cdr3_length: 17
d_call: TRBD1
v_call: TRBV7-9
cdr3_nt: TGTGCCAGCAGCCCCGGGTCTTGGGACAGGGAAACAGATACGCAGTATTTT
cdr3_aa: CASSPGSWDRETDTQYF

j_call: TRBJ2-3
clone_size: -
cdr3_length: 15
d_call: -
v_call: TRBV5-1
cdr3_nt: TGCGCCAGCAGCTTGGCTAGCGCTAGCACAGATACGCAGTATTTT
cdr3_aa: CASSLASASTDTQYF

j_call: TRBJ2-1
clone_size: -
cdr3_length: 15
d_call: TRBD1
v_call: TRBV7-3
cdr3_nt: TGTGCCAGCAGCAGGACAGGACCTTCCTACAATGAGCAGTTCTTC
cdr3_aa: CASSRTGPSYNEQFF

j_call: TRBJ2-5
clone_size: once
cdr3_length: 15
d_call: -
v_call: TRBV2
cdr3_nt: TGTGCCAGCAAGATCACGGCACACCTCCGAGAGACCCAGTACTTC
cdr3_aa: CASKITAHLRETQYF

j_call: TRBJ2-5
clone_size: -
cdr3_length: 17
d_call: -
v_call: TRBV4-1
cdr3_nt: TGCGCCAGCAGCCTCATGCCAGTCGGGGGCGCAGGGGAGACCCAGTACTTC
cdr3_aa: CASSLMPVGGAGETQYF

j_call: TRBJ2-1
clone_size: -
cdr3_length: 15
d_call: TRBD1
v_call: TRBV4-3
cdr3_nt: TGCGCCAGCAGCCCAGACAGGGGAAGCCACAATGAGCAGTTCTTC
cdr3_aa: CASSPDRGSHNEQFF

j_call: TRBJ2-1
clone_size: -
cdr3_length: 16
d_call: TRBD2
v_call: TRBV7-9
cdr3_nt: TGTGCCAGCAGCCTTGGACTAGCGGAGATCTACAATGAGCAGTTCTTC
cdr3_aa: CASSLGLAEIYNEQFF

j_call: TRBJ2-7
clone_size: -
cdr3_length: 16
d_call: TRBD1
v_call: TRBV27
cdr3_nt: TGTGCCAGCAGCAGCCAGGATACGGGACAGACCTACGAGCAGTACTTC
cdr3_aa: CASSSQDTGQTYEQYF

j_call: TRBJ2-7
clone_size: -
cdr3_length: 15
d_call: TRBD1
v_call: TRBV5-1
cdr3_nt: TGCGCCAGCAGCCCCGAGGGACAGGGGTCCTACGAGCAGTACTTC
cdr3_aa: CASSPEGQGSYEQYF

j_call: TRBJ1-4
clone_size: -
cdr3_length: 10
d_call: -
v_call: TRBV25-1
cdr3_nt: TGTGCCAGCAGTGGATATAGGATGTTTTTT
cdr3_aa: CASSGYRMFF

j_call: TRBJ1-2
clone_size: -
cdr3_length: 15
d_call: -
v_call: TRBV11-1
cdr3_nt: TGTGCCAGCAGCTTATCGCCAGGACGGCTTTATGGCTACACCTTC
cdr3_aa: CASSLSPGRLYGYTF

j_call: TRBJ1-5
clone_size: -
cdr3_length: 16
d_call: -
v_call: TRBV25-1
cdr3_nt: TGTGCCAGCAGTGAATCAGGGTCTGGGGGCAATCAGCCCCAGCATTTT
cdr3_aa: CASSESGSGGNQPQHF

j_call: TRBJ1-4
clone_size: -
cdr3_length: 17
d_call: -
v_call: TRBV5-1
cdr3_nt: TGCGCCAGCAGCTTGGGAACTTTGGCTGCAACTAATGAAAAACTGTTTTTT
cdr3_aa: CASSLGTLAATNEKLFF

j_call: TRBJ2-1
clone_size: -
cdr3_length: 13
d_call: -
v_call: TRBV6-1
cdr3_nt: TGTGCCAGCATCCAGACAGGTCGTGATGAGCAGTTCTTC
cdr3_aa: CASIQTGRDEQFF

j_call: TRBJ2-5
clone_size: -
cdr3_length: 14
d_call: TRBD1
v_call: TRBV7-9
cdr3_nt: TGTGCCAGCAGCTCCAACAGGGGCCAAGAGACCCAGTACTTC
cdr3_aa: CASSSNRGQETQYF

j_call: TRBJ2-7
clone_size: -
cdr3_length: 14
d_call: -
v_call: TRBV5-4
cdr3_nt: TGTGCCAGCAGCCCAGGACAGTACTCCTACGAGCAGTACTTC
cdr3_aa: CASSPGQYSYEQYF

j_call: TRBJ1-1
clone_size: -
cdr3_length: 16
d_call: -
v_call: TRBV19
cdr3_nt: TGTGCCAGTAGTATAGGGTCACACTTCCGGTCGTTCGGAGCTTTCTTT
cdr3_aa: CASSIGSHFRSFGAFF

j_call: TRBJ2-2
clone_size: -
cdr3_length: 16
d_call: TRBD2
v_call: TRBV7-3
cdr3_nt: TGTGCCAGCAGCAAATGGGCGGGAGTGGGAACCGGGGAGCTGTTTTTT
cdr3_aa: CASSKWAGVGTGELFF

j_call: TRBJ2-7
clone_size: -
cdr3_length: 15
d_call: TRBD2
v_call: TRBV27
cdr3_nt: TGTGCCAGCAGTTCCAGACTAGCGGGAGGGGTCGAGCAGTACTTC
cdr3_aa: CASSSRLAGGVEQYF

j_call: TRBJ1-5
clone_size: -
cdr3_length: 16
d_call: TRBD1
v_call: TRBV7-6
cdr3_nt: TGTGCCAGCAGCCCCCGGACAGGGGGTCTCGGTCAGCCCCAGCATTTT
cdr3_aa: CASSPRTGGLGQPQHF

j_call: TRBJ1-2
clone_size: -
cdr3_length: 16
d_call: -
v_call: TRBV19
cdr3_nt: TGTGCCAGTAGTATTTCCCCTGGGGCGGGACCCTATGGCTACACCTTC
cdr3_aa: CASSISPGAGPYGYTF

j_call: TRBJ2-5
clone_size: few
cdr3_length: 18
d_call: -
v_call: TRBV5-1
cdr3_nt: TGCGCCAGCAGCTTGGTGGGGCGCGGGACGAAGGGGCAAGAGACCCAGTACTTC
cdr3_aa: CASSLVGRGTKGQETQYF

j_call: TRBJ2-1
clone_size: -
cdr3_length: 15
d_call: -
v_call: TRBV9
cdr3_nt: TGTGCCAGCAGCGTAGATGAAGGGTCCTACAATGAGCAGTTCTTC
cdr3_aa: CASSVDEGSYNEQFF

j_call: TRBJ1-1
clone_size: -
cdr3_length: 13
d_call: -
v_call: TRBV11-2
cdr3_nt: TGTGCCAGCAGCTTAATTGAGGGTACTGAAGCTTTCTTT
cdr3_aa: CASSLIEGTEAFF

j_call: TRBJ2-7
clone_size: -
cdr3_length: 13
d_call: -
v_call: TRBV6-6
cdr3_nt: TGTGCCAGCAGTTACTCGCTCAGGGACGAGCAGTACTTC
cdr3_aa: CASSYSLRDEQYF

j_call: TRBJ1-2
clone_size: -
cdr3_length: 13
d_call: -
v_call: TRBV28
cdr3_nt: TGTGCCAGCAGTTTAAGGAAGGGGTATGGCTACACCTTC
cdr3_aa: CASSLRKGYGYTF

j_call: TRBJ1-1
clone_size: -
cdr3_length: 13
d_call: TRBD1
v_call: TRBV6-5
cdr3_nt: TGTGCCAGCAGTTATACCGGGACAGGGGAAGCTTTCTTT
cdr3_aa: CASSYTGTGEAFF

j_call: TRBJ2-1
clone_size: -
cdr3_length: 14
d_call: TRBD2
v_call: TRBV7-8
cdr3_nt: TGTGCCAGCAGCCCGGGGACTACTTACAATGAGCAGTTCTTC
cdr3_aa: CASSPGTTYNEQFF

j_call: TRBJ2-5
clone_size: -
cdr3_length: 12
d_call: -
v_call: TRBV21-1
cdr3_nt: TGTGCCGCACGGGAGTGCCAAGAGACCCAGTACTTC
cdr3_aa: CAARECQETQYF

j_call: TRBJ2-7
clone_size: -
cdr3_length: 15
d_call: -
v_call: TRBV10-3
cdr3_nt: TGTGCCATCAGGAACCTAGAGGGGAGATCCTACGAGCAGTACTTC
cdr3_aa: CAIRNLEGRSYEQYF

j_call: TRBJ2-5
clone_size: once
cdr3_length: 15
d_call: TRBD1
v_call: TRBV2
cdr3_nt: TGTGCCAGCAGTAGGGGACAGGGGGCCTTGGAGACCCAGTACTTC
cdr3_aa: CASSRGQGALETQYF

j_call: TRBJ2-4
clone_size: -
cdr3_length: 17
d_call: -
v_call: TRBV28
cdr3_nt: TGTGCCAGCAGCTCTGGGTCCACAGGTCTAGCCAAAAACATTCAGTACTTC
cdr3_aa: CASSSGSTGLAKNIQYF

j_call: TRBJ1-1
clone_size: -
cdr3_length: 16
d_call: TRBD1
v_call: TRBV10-3
cdr3_nt: TGTGCCATCAGTGAGTCGCCGGGACAGATAAACACTGAAGCTTTCTTT
cdr3_aa: CAISESPGQINTEAFF

j_call: TRBJ2-2
clone_size: -
cdr3_length: 19
d_call: TRBD1
v_call: TRBV27
cdr3_nt: TGTGCCAGCAGTTCACAGACGGACAGGTGGTTTAAGAACACCGGGGAGCTGTTTTTT
cdr3_aa: CASSSQTDRWFKNTGELFF

j_call: TRBJ2-1
clone_size: -
cdr3_length: 13
d_call: -
v_call: TRBV10-3
cdr3_nt: TGTGCCATCACTGAAGACGGCTACAATGAGCAGTTCTTC
cdr3_aa: CAITEDGYNEQFF

j_call: TRBJ1-1
clone_size: -
cdr3_length: 9
d_call: -
v_call: TRBV30
cdr3_nt: TGTGCCTGGGGGGAGTCGGCTTTCTTT
cdr3_aa: CAWGESAFF